These 21 T cell receptor beta chains share one sample of origin, sequenced in a study of glioma-infiltrating T cells. The iRepertoire nested amplicon-rescue multiplex PCR amplified TCR alpha and beta CDR3s from RNA. MiXCR, run by TCRdb on the multiplex PCR reads, gives a single entry per CDR3 protein. The table shows over 120,000 distinct CDR3 sequences, with more than 35% occurring only once. The source material was glioma tissue, nonneoplastic brain tissue, or PBMCs (not recorded which). The receptors stem from a human donor with low-grade glioma or glioblastoma, undergoing nonglioma brain surgery, or in good health (not recorded which).

This clonotype has more than one count but fewer than ten. The V and J genes are TRBV4-3 and TRBJ2-1; D is undetermined. The CDR3 runs 13 residues. The germline V gene has CDR1 LGHNA and CDR2 YSLEER. V was clipped by 1 base and J by 10 bases, with 11 bases between them. CDR3 residues: CASSQVYLGEQFF. CDR3 DNA sequence: TGCGCCAGCAGCCAAGTATATCTTGGCGAGCAGTTCTTC.

The sample holds one count of this clonotype. This chain links TRBV19 with TRBJ1-4, with D uncertain. With 4 bases removed from V and 4 bases from J, the gap between germline ends came to 7 bases. CDR1 and CDR2 (germline): LNHDA, SQIVND (reference sequence). This CDR3 is 13 amino acids long. The CDR3 DNA reads as TGTGCCAGTAGTACAAGCCTTAATGAAAAACTGTTTTTT. Amino acids: CASSTSLNEKLFF.

This clonotype showed up just a few times. This chain joins TRBV6-1 and TRBJ1-1; 9 bases agree with TRBD1. CDR3 length equals 14 residues. Germline loops: CDR1 MNHNS, CDR2 SASEGT. The V gene end was trimmed by 8 bases and the J gene end by 2 bases; junction bases not matched to a gene: 6. CDR3 region: CASSRTGVNTEAFF. CDR3 nucleotides: TGTGCCAGCTCCAGGACAGGGGTTAACACTGAAGCTTTCTTT.

Written as DNA, the CDR3 is TGTGCCAGCTCACCAAATCCGAGACAGGGGAATACTGAAGCTTTCTTT. Translating it yields CASSPNPRQGNTEAFF. V usage is TRBV18 and J usage is TRBJ1-1; 8 bases are shared with TRBD1. Trimming removed 2 bases from V and 5 bases from J; junction bases left unmatched: 10. Germline assignment: CDR1 KGHSH and CDR2 LQKENI. The CDR3 is 16 residues long.

CDR3: CASSSNVLTF. CDR3 coding DNA: TGTGCCAGCAGTAGCAACGTCCTGACTTTC. The V gene is TRBV12-3 or TRBV12-4, the J gene TRBJ2-6; D is undetermined. The CDR3 runs to 10 residues. The V gene lost 5 bases and the J gene lost 9 bases, with 2 bases spanning the gap.

The chain has TRBV27 and TRBJ2-7; no reliable D call. V was trimmed by 2 bases and J by 6 bases, leaving 11 bases between them. Germline V CDR1 and CDR2: MNHEY, SMNVEV (reference sequence). The CDR3 is 13 amino acids. The CDR3 loop is CASSLTDRTEQYF. CDR3 coding DNA: TGTGCCAGCAGTTTAACTGATAGGACCGAGCAGTACTTC.

The V call is TRBV6-1, the J call TRBJ2-3; possible D gene TRBD2, 6 bases. V dropped 5 bases and J dropped 4 bases, with 16 bases sitting between them. This CDR3 has 15 residues. From germline, CDR1 is MNHNS and CDR2 SASEGT. CDR3 sequence reads: CASSKGGREADTQYF. CDR3 DNA sequence: TGTGCCAGCAGTAAAGGCGGCAGGGAGGCAGATACGCAGTATTTT.

Regarding this clonotype: A much larger clone lies a single base off, so this may be a read error. The rearrangement uses TRBV15 and TRBJ1-1; D call uncertain. V lost 1 base and J lost 1, with 4 bases in between. The CDR3 is 13 residues long. The germline V gene encodes CDR1 LNHNV and CDR2 YYDKDF (reference sequence). The CDR3 protein is CATSRVENTEAFF. In DNA form, the CDR3 reads TGTGCCACCAGCAGAGTGGAGAACACTGAAGCTTTCTTT.

V usage is TRBV12-3 or TRBV12-4 and J usage is TRBJ2-7; D remains ambiguous. Deletions cut 3 bases from V and 4 bases from J, with 10 bases between. The CDR3 loop spans 13 amino acids. DNA for the CDR3: TGTGCCAGCAGTTTGAGTCAGGAATACGAGCAGTACTTC. This encodes CASSLSQEYEQYF.

The V and J genes are TRBV7-2 and TRBJ1-2; D unresolved. The CDR3 has 15 residues. Trimming removed 3 bases at V and 0 bases at J, with 11 bases between. Looked up from germline, CDR1 is SGHTA and CDR2 is FQGNSA. In nucleotides, the CDR3 is TGTGCCAGCAGCTTCGATTATGGAGCTAACTATGGCTACACCTTC. Protein sequence: CASSFDYGANYGYTF.

This sequence joins TRBV27 and TRBJ2-5, with D uncertain. Germline CDR1 is MNHEY and CDR2 is SMNVEV (reference sequence). The CDR3 runs 14 residues. The V gene lost 7 bases and the J gene lost 1 base, with 13 bases spanning the gap. DNA of the CDR3: TGTGCCAGCAATCCATGGAACAGCCAAGAGACCCAGTACTTC. It yields the protein CASNPWNSQETQYF.

V is TRBV20-1 and J is TRBJ2-7, with a weak D call TRBD2 (5 bases). Germline assignment: CDR1 DFQATT and CDR2 SNEGSKA (reference sequence). The V end lost 8 bases, the J end lost 9 bases, and 26 bases lay between the germline ends. The CDR3 is 14 residues long. CDR3 in amino acids: CSPPGNPTTLGQYF. CDR3 sequence (DNA): TGCAGTCCCCCCGGGAACCCGACGACCCTCGGGCAGTACTTC.

The sample holds many counts of this clonotype. The gene calls are TRBV6-1 and TRBJ2-3, with TRBD2 matching 7 bases. The CDR3 contains 14 residues. The V and J ends lost 7 bases and 8 bases, in that order; junction bases with no gene match: 12. Germline-derived CDR1 and CDR2 are MNHNS and SASEGT. The CDR3 sequence: CASTKGTGGGTQYF. The CDR3 DNA sequence: TGTGCCAGCACGAAGGGAACGGGAGGAGGTACGCAGTATTTT.

Notes on this clonotype: The junction does not match germline at one end; this may be a read error. The rearrangement links TRBV3-1 to TRBJ1-6; weak D call: TRBD1 (5 bases). This CDR3 is 14 amino acids long. Germline V gives CDR1 LGHDT, CDR2 YNNKEL (reference sequence). The CDR3, as DNA: TGTGCCAGCAGCCAAGGAGGGGCCAATTCACCCCTCAACTTT. It specifies CASSQGGANSPLNF.

This clonotype has more than one count but fewer than ten. This sequence joins TRBV15 and TRBJ1-2; a weak D match, TRBD1 (5 bases). CDR3 length: 16 amino acids. V was clipped by 1 base and J by 4 bases, with 16 bases between them. CDR1 and CDR2 from the germline V gene are LNHNV and YYDKDF (reference sequence). The CDR3 coding sequence is TGTGCCACCAGCAGAGCCAGGGACTTCGTCAGCTATGGCTACACCTTC. Encoded protein: CATSRARDFVSYGYTF.

J is TRBJ2-3 and V is TRBV19; D uncertain. This CDR3 has 14 residues. Germline V CDR1 and CDR2: LNHDA, SQIVND (reference sequence). Trimming cost V 7 bases and J 0 bases, with 11 bases left between them. The CDR3 loop is CASKQSPSTDTQYF. DNA of the CDR3: TGTGCCAGTAAGCAGAGCCCTAGCACAGATACGCAGTATTTT.

This chain connects TRBV19 to TRBJ1-1; no clear D. Trimming pared 5 bases from V and 3 bases from J, leaving 13 bases between. Per the germline V gene, CDR1 is LNHDA and CDR2 is SQIVND (reference sequence). The CDR3 is made up of 14 amino acids. The DNA for the CDR3 is TGTGCCAGTAGTTTCCCTGAGCGACACACTGAAGCTTTCTTT. Translated: CASSFPERHTEAFF.

This clonotype occurred a few times. V and J are TRBV28 and TRBJ2-3; D might be TRBD2 (5 bases). CDR1 is MDHEN and CDR2 is SYDVKM in the germline V gene. V was pared by 6 bases and J by 2 bases, with 12 bases between. The CDR3 consists of 14 residues. CDR3 sequence reads: CASSLAPLTDTQYF. The CDR3 DNA follows: TGTGCCAGCAGCCTAGCACCCCTCACAGATACGCAGTATTTT. Full variable domain (outside the CDR3, taken from reference TRBV28 and TRBJ2-3): DVKVTQSSRYLVKRTGEKVFLECVQDMDHENMFWYRQDPGLGLRLIYFSYDVKMKEKGDIPEGYSVSREKKERFSLILESASTNQTSMYLCASSLAPLTDTQYFGPGTRLTVL.

This chain links TRBV3-1 with TRBJ2-7; TRBD2 matches 14 bases. Germline-derived CDR1 and CDR2 are LGHDT and YNNKEL (reference sequence). V trimming: 4 bases; J trimming: 2 bases; junction bases outside the gene matches: 10. CDR3 length equals 18 residues. The DNA for the CDR3 is TGTGCCAGCAGCCGAGGACTAGCGGGGGGTCCGAGTGCCTACGAGCAGTACTTC. It specifies CASSRGLAGGPSAYEQYF.

J is TRBJ1-2 and V is TRBV28; the D is unclear. The V gene's germline CDR1 is MDHEN and CDR2 SYDVKM. V was clipped by 11 bases and J by 4 bases, with 8 bases between them. The CDR3 runs to 10 residues. DNA for the CDR3: TGTGCCGTGGGATCCTATGGCTACACCTTC. As protein: CAVGSYGYTF.

This CDR3 reads CSANDQIVTDTQYF. The CDR3 bases are TGCAGTGCCAATGATCAGATAGTCACAGATACGCAGTATTTT. The chain links TRBV20-1 to TRBJ2-3; D is unclear. The CDR3 has 14 residues. The V gene lost 6 bases and the J gene lost 2 bases, with 15 bases spanning the gap. Germline CDR1 and CDR2: DFQATT and SNEGSKA (reference sequence).